Below, one TCR beta chain is given with its context. Its antigen is currently unknown. TCRdb ran MiXCR on the reads and lists one entry per CDR3 protein. The data hold about 360,000 distinct CDR3 sequences, with about a third observed a single time. This sample was taken from a study of T cell repertoires in cytomegalovirus infection. Study as a whole: The authors used CMV epitopes that were HLA-C-restricted (recently identified) and HLA-B-restricted (well studied). Indicated by public TCR beta signatures were CMV infection and matching HLA type. Study-wide results and limits: The cumulative frequency of public TCR beta families identified carriers of CMV plus the relevant HLA. HLA-C-restricted CMV clonotypes gave the most frequent clonotype in two of eight donors.

CDR3 length: 15 residues. CDR1 and CDR2 from the germline V gene are SNHLY and FYNNEI. After removal of 5 bases from V and 6 bases from J, the junction contained 6 bases not matched to a gene. The TCR sequence derives from a human donor in good health (CMV status not recorded). Some clones in this sample may be carry-over from other donors' samples. The material was cultured PBMCs, obtained from culture after CMV antigen stimulation. The chain links TRBV2 to TRBJ2-1; TRBD2 agrees at 11 bases. The CDR3 loop reads CASSSLAGGSNEQFF. CDR3 DNA: TGTGCCAGCAGTTCTCTAGCGGGAGGTTCCAATGAGCAGTTCTTC. The full variable domain, its missing parts supplied by reference TRBV2 and TRBJ2-1, is EPEVTQTPSHQVTQMGQEVILRCVPISNHLYFYWYRQILGQKVEFLVSFYNNEISEKSEIFDDQFSVERPDGSNFTLKIRSTKLEDSAMYFCASSSLAGGSNEQFFGPGTRLTVL.